Listed below are T cell receptor beta chains from one sample, sequenced in a study of blood T cell repertoires in COVID-19. Sequenced by immunoSEQ multiplex PCR; TCRdb stores in-frame clones only, minus some. The sample has approximately 11,000 clones; around 90% are singletons. Sequenced sample: peripheral blood. The source is a human donor in a cohort sampled during active COVID-19. The CDR3 runs from the conserved cysteine through the conserved F or W. D genes are given only for firm matches. Clone size is shown for a subset of rows, as once, few, many or a class of expanded clone.

abundance	j_gene	v_gene	d_gene	CDR3aa	CDR3nt
once	TRBJ1-6	TRBV5-3	.	CARSAGGGLNSPLHF	TGTGCCAGAAGCGCTGGCGGGGGCCTCAATTCACCCCTCCACTTT
.	TRBJ1-2	TRBV6-5	.	CASSYSTAGYYGYTF	TGTGCCAGCAGTTACTCCACGGCGGGGTACTATGGCTACACCTTC
.	TRBJ2-3	TRBV27	.	CASSLSALQTDTQYF	TGTGCCAGCAGTTTATCGGCCCTCCAGACAGATACGCAGTATTTT
.	TRBJ1-5	TRBV15	.	CATSRDLQAPDSNQPQHF	TGTGCCACCAGCAGAGATCTCCAGGCACCCGATAGCAATCAGCCCCAGCATTTT
.	TRBJ2-3	TRBV18	.	CASSPQGGTDTQYF	TGTGCCAGCTCACCACAAGGGGGTACAGATACGCAGTATTTT
.	TRBJ2-7	TRBV4-2	.	CASSLTGEGYEQYF	TGTGCCAGCAGCCTGACAGGGGAGGGTTACGAGCAGTACTTC
.	TRBJ1-1	TRBV19	TRBD1	CASSWTGGDTEAFF	TGTGCCAGTAGTTGGACAGGGGGTGACACTGAAGCTTTCTTT
.	TRBJ1-4	TRBV29-1	TRBD1	CSVENRGNNEKLFF	TGCAGCGTTGAGAACAGGGGAAACAATGAAAAACTGTTTTTT
.	TRBJ2-2	TRBV7-6	TRBD2	CASSPLAGGPADTGELFF	TGTGCCAGCAGCCCATTAGCGGGGGGGCCCGCGGACACCGGGGAGCTGTTTTTT
.	TRBJ1-2	TRBV21-1	.	CASGANPGNGYTF	TGTGCCAGCGGAGCAAACCCGGGTAATGGCTACACCTTC
.	TRBJ2-5	TRBV7-8	TRBD1	CASSLGDRVLETQYF	TGTGCCAGCAGCTTAGGGGACAGGGTATTAGAGACCCAGTACTTC
.	TRBJ1-5	TRBV9	.	CASSPADSHQPQHF	TGTGCCAGCAGCCCCGCGGACAGTCATCAGCCCCAGCATTTT
once	TRBJ1-3	TRBV4-1	TRBD1	CASSYGQGPSGNTIYF	TGCGCCAGCAGCTATGGACAGGGGCCCTCTGGAAACACCATATATTTT
few	TRBJ2-7	TRBV10-3	.	CAISESVSYEQYF	TGTGCCATCAGTGAGTCCGTCTCCTACGAGCAGTACTTC
.	TRBJ1-2	TRBV5-1	TRBD1	CASSETGSYGYTF	TGCGCCAGCAGCGAGACAGGGAGCTATGGCTACACCTTC
.	TRBJ1-1	TRBV6-5	.	CASSDQFDSEAFF	TGTGCCAGCAGCGACCAGTTCGACAGTGAAGCTTTCTTT
.	TRBJ1-4	TRBV19	.	CASSISAGGREKLFF	TGTGCCAGTAGTATATCCGCGGGGGGGAGAGAAAAACTGTTTTTT
.	TRBJ2-7	TRBV28	TRBD1	CASSSFSGTGSYEQYF	TGTGCCAGCAGTTCCTTCTCCGGGACAGGGAGCTACGAGCAGTACTTC
.	TRBJ2-2	TRBV5-4	.	CASSPWESGELFF	TGTGCCAGCAGCCCGTGGGAGTCCGGGGAGCTGTTTTTT
.	TRBJ1-2	TRBV10-3	.	CAISRQINYGYTF	TGTGCCATCAGTAGACAGATAAACTATGGCTACACCTTC
.	TRBJ2-7	TRBV6-5	.	CASSYGGSYEQYF	TGTGCCAGCAGTTACGGCGGATCCTACGAGCAGTACTTC
.	TRBJ1-1	TRBV27	.	CASSLGGGAEAFF	TGTGCCAGCAGTTTGGGGGGGGGAGCTGAAGCTTTCTTT
.	TRBJ2-1	TRBV7-7	TRBD2	CASSLELAGGSSYNEQFF	TGTGCTAGCAGCTTAGAACTAGCGGGGGGGAGCTCCTACAATGAGCAGTTCTTC
few	TRBJ1-2	TRBV21-1	.	CASSSGYF	TGTGCCAGCAGCAGCGGATACTTC
.	TRBJ1-1	TRBV7-9	TRBD1	CASSFRTGGFTEAFF	TGTGCCAGCAGCTTCCGGACAGGGGGCTTCACTGAAGCTTTCTTT
.	TRBJ1-5	TRBV7-2	TRBD1	CASSFTSGTGGFGNQPQHF	TGTGCCAGCAGCTTCACCTCCGGGACAGGGGGATTCGGCAATCAGCCCCAGCATTTT
.	TRBJ1-2	TRBV5-1	.	CASSLAAQGGYTF	TGCGCCAGCAGCTTGGCGGCGCAGGGAGGCTACACCTTC
.	TRBJ2-7	TRBV7-3	TRBD1	CASSPETGVYEQYF	TGTGCCAGCAGCCCTGAAACAGGGGTCTACGAGCAGTACTTC
.	TRBJ2-3	TRBV6-5	TRBD2	CASSLQRGGTDTQYF	TGTGCCAGCAGCCTACAGCGGGGGGGCACAGATACGCAGTATTTT
.	TRBJ1-4	TRBV18	.	CASSLSSRGKTNEKLFF	TGTGCCAGCTCATTATCCTCCAGGGGAAAAACTAATGAAAAACTGTTTTTT
.	TRBJ1-2	TRBV19	TRBD1	CASSIARGRGYTF	TGTGCCAGTAGTATTGCCAGGGGGCGAGGCTACACCTTC
.	TRBJ1-1	TRBV6-6	TRBD1	CASSYAMGQGGWEAFF	TGTGCCAGCAGTTACGCGATGGGACAGGGGGGGTGGGAAGCTTTCTTT
.	TRBJ1-3	TRBV18	.	CASSPNRNSGNTIYF	TGTGCCAGCTCACCAAACAGAAACTCTGGAAACACCATATATTTT
.	TRBJ2-1	TRBV7-8	.	CASSPGEAYNEQFF	TGTGCCAGCAGCCCGGGGGAGGCCTACAATGAGCAGTTCTTC
.	TRBJ2-7	TRBV7-9	.	CASSPRGGSYEQYF	TGTGCCAGCAGCCCCCGGGGAGGCTCCTACGAGCAGTACTTC
.	TRBJ2-7	TRBV2	.	CASSVSGGREQYF	TGTGCCAGCAGTGTTTCAGGGGGGCGCGAGCAGTACTTC
.	TRBJ1-1	TRBV2	TRBD1	CAGGQGPNTEAFF	TGTGCCGGGGGACAGGGTCCGAACACTGAAGCTTTCTTT
.	TRBJ2-5	TRBV2	.	CASSVGVRQETQYF	TGTGCCAGCAGTGTAGGGGTGAGACAAGAGACCCAGTACTTC
once	TRBJ2-7	TRBV28	TRBD1	CASIKSGQTYEQYF	TGTGCCAGCATTAAATCGGGACAGACCTACGAGCAGTACTTC
.	TRBJ1-1	TRBV5-6	.	CASFYNTEAFF	TGTGCCAGCTTTTATAACACTGAAGCTTTCTTT
.	TRBJ1-2	TRBV7-9	.	CASRPPSRTPMIGYTF	TGTGCCAGCAGACCGCCATCCAGGACACCTATGATTGGCTACACCTTC
once	TRBJ2-2	TRBV19	.	CASSLGHRNTGELFF	TGTGCCAGTAGTCTCGGACACAGGAACACCGGGGAGCTGTTTTTT